A selection of T cell receptor beta chains follows, all from one sample in a study of T cell responses to AZD1222 COVID-19 vaccine. Profiling relied on immunoSEQ multiplex PCR, and the TCRdb table lists in-frame clones only, not all of them. This repertoire shows 120,000 or so clones, about 90% found once; its top ten account for almost 5.5%. Here the sequenced sample was peripheral blood, taken on day 0 of AZD1222 vaccination. These receptors all stem from an adult in good health. Each CDR3 is given without its conserved first and last residue. Where a row states a size, it is once, few, many or the class of an expanded clone; other rows omit it.

size	V	J	CDR3
NA	TRBV2	TRBJ1-2	ASREAGTGYT
NA	TRBV29-1	TRBJ1-3	SGGTGSGNTIY
NA	TRBV5-1	TRBJ1-4	ASSLGLGGPTNEKLF
once	TRBV19	TRBJ2-2	ASSIRANTGELF
NA	TRBV11-2	TRBJ2-1	ASSLNRALAGAEQF
NA	TRBV2	TRBJ1-2	ASSGDRRNYGYT
NA	TRBV10-1	TRBJ1-4	ASSGRNEKLF
NA	TRBV7-2	TRBJ1-2	ASSSYPDREGYGYT
once	TRBV9	TRBJ2-3	ASSVGRRADRSTDTQY
NA	TRBV6-5	TRBJ1-2	ASSQQAANYGYT
NA	TRBV9	TRBJ1-1	ASSAHGGTEAF
NA	TRBV28	TRBJ2-2	ASSLGTGELF
NA	TRBV29-1	TRBJ2-3	SVVPLTKHTDTQY
NA	TRBV12-3/TRBV12-4	TRBJ1-5	ASSGTAKSSQH
NA	TRBV25-1	TRBJ1-3	ASSPIRGHLGNTIY
NA	TRBV5-6	TRBJ1-5	ASSLVADSNQPQH
NA	TRBV21-1	TRBJ1-2	ASSGGGAGGYT
NA	TRBV27	TRBJ2-7	ASSGQGTREQY
NA	TRBV5-1	TRBJ1-1	ASSLSENTEAF
NA	TRBV5-1	TRBJ1-6	ASSIDVQGIGYNSPLH
NA	TRBV2	TRBJ2-2	ASSPTTGELF
NA	TRBV29-1	TRBJ2-2	SVEAGGYTGELF
once	TRBV30	TRBJ2-7	AWSVGPRGNLPYEQY
NA	TRBV27	TRBJ2-5	ASGPGGFETQY
once	TRBV24-1	TRBJ1-6	ATGQVCSYNSPLH
NA	TRBV4-1	TRBJ1-5	ASSLATRTEGLRGGNQPQH
NA	TRBV3-1/TRBV3-2	TRBJ1-1	ASSQTGFTEAF
NA	TRBV5-1	TRBJ1-1	ASSLVQGVTEAF
NA	TRBV7-2	TRBJ1-5	ASSLVGIRQPQH
NA	TRBV12-5	TRBJ2-5	ASGLGIRQAETQY
NA	TRBV5-1	TRBJ2-3	ASSLGLLAAANSADTQY
NA	TRBV5-1	TRBJ1-2	ASREGPSNYGYT
NA	TRBV5-1	TRBJ2-1	ASSWDIAYNEQF
once	TRBV5-8	TRBJ1-1	ASRANTEAF
NA	TRBV19	TRBJ2-7	ASTDQYREQY
NA	TRBV14	TRBJ2-1	ASSPRTSGNEQF
NA	TRBV7-9	TRBJ2-3	ASPSGASRSTDTQY
NA	TRBV6-6	TRBJ1-4	ASSRQQPNEKLF
NA	TRBV27	TRBJ2-1	ASRPGPNEQF
NA	TRBV30	TRBJ2-6	AWSVIDTRANVLT
few	TRBV9	TRBJ1-4	ASSVVEDGGLF
NA	TRBV29-1	TRBJ2-1	SVSLTVPGGAYANEQF
NA	TRBV9	TRBJ1-6	ASSVVMGSPLH
NA	TRBV3-1/TRBV3-2	TRBJ2-3	ASSQDIGARGTDTQY
NA	TRBV6-5	TRBJ2-1	ASRNDRPVYNEQF